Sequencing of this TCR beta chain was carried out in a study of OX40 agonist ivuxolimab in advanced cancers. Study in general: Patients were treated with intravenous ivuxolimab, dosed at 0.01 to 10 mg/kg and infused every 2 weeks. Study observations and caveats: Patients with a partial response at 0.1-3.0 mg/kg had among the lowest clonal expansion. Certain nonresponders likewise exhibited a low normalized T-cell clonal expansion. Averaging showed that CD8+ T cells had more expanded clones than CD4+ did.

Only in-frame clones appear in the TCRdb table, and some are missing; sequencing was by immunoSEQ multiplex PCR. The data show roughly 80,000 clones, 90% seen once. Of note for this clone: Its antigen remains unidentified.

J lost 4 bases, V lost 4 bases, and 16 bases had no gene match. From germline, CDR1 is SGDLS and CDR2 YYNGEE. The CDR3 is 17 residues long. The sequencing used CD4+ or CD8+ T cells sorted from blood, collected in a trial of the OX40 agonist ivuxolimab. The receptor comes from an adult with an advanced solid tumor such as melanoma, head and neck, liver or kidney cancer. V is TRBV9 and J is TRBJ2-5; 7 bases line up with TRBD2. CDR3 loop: CASSPGGGQARRETQYF. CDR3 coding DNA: TGTGCCAGCAGCCCGGGAGGAGGTCAGGCCCGGAGAGAGACCCAGTACTTC.